This T cell receptor (beta chain) is from a study of post-analysis software for immune sequencing data. As concerns this clonotype: Its specificity is unknown.

Sequencing libraries made from TCR beta cDNA carried unique molecular identifiers. Input of about 0.95 to 10 million T cells yielded hundreds of thousands of cDNA molecules. TCRdb re-derived calls from the PCR reads in MiXCR, one entry per CDR3 protein. The sample lists a few hundred thousand distinct CDR3 sequences, over 30% seen once, with 7.6% in the top ten. Study-wide results and limits: Analysis by F measure revealed that same-batch samples clustered strongly together.

Sequences were obtained from blood. The TCR originated in a girl aged 2 to 9 with multiple sclerosis.

CDR3 DNA sequence: TGCAGCGTTGGGGGCGTTACAGATACGCAGTATTTT. The encoded protein is CSVGGVTDTQYF. This sequence joins TRBV29-1 and TRBJ2-3, with D tentatively TRBD1 (5 bases). The CDR3 spans 12 residues. V was pared by 4 bases and J by 3 bases, with 8 bases between. The germline gives CDR1 SQVTM, CDR2 ANQGSEA.